The 9 T cell receptor beta chains in this list originate from one sample, sequenced in a study of blood T cell repertoires in COVID-19. Using immunoSEQ multiplex PCR, the repertoire was profiled, and TCRdb retains in-frame clones only, with some absent. The sample consists of 250,000 to 300,000 clones, around 90% of them appearing once. Sequencing was carried out using PBMCs or T cells enriched from blood (not recorded which). Source of these receptors: a woman aged 40-49 years who had recovered from COVID-19.

Concerning this clone: Other DNA sequences in the same sample also yield this CDR3. J is TRBJ2-3 and V is TRBV5-1; 10 bases align to TRBD2. The V gene's germline CDR1 is SGHRS and CDR2 YFSETQ. This CDR3 is 16 amino acids long. V dropped 0 bases and J dropped 5; count of bases not matched to a gene: 6. The CDR3 is CASSLVLAGAGDTQYF. The CDR3 bases are TGCGCCAGCAGCTTGGTCCTAGCGGGAGCGGGAGATACGCAGTATTTT. Together with reference TRBV5-1 and TRBJ2-3, the CDR3 gives the full variable domain: KAGVTQTPRYLIKTRGQQVTLSCSPISGHRSVSWYQQTPGQGLQFLFEYFSETQRNKGNFPGRFSGRQFSNSRSEMNVSTLELGDSALYLCASSLVLAGAGDTQYFGPGTRLTVL.

This clone appeared once. The genes are TRBV5-5 and TRBJ1-1, with 7 positions matching TRBD1. V lost 5 bases to trimming and J lost 0 bases; unmatched junction nucleotides: 4. Germline V lookup: CDR1 SGHKS, CDR2 YYEKEE (reference sequence). The CDR3 has 14 residues. In nucleotides, the CDR3 is TGTGCCAGCAGACGGGACAGCCTGAACACTGAAGCTTTCTTT. Encoded protein: CASRRDSLNTEAFF. The complete variable domain, with remaining parts taken from reference TRBV5-5 and TRBJ1-1, reads DAGVTQSPTHLIKTRGQQVTLRCSPISGHKSVSWYQQVLGQGPQFIFQYYEKEERGRGNFPDRFSARQFPNYSSELNVNALLLGDSALYLCASRRDSLNTEAFFGQGTRLTVV.

This clone was counted between two and nine times. The chain uses TRBV11-2 and TRBJ2-1; a possible D gene is TRBD2 (6 bases). This CDR3 region has 15 residues. V lost 5 bases and J 8 bases, leaving 19 bases between the germline ends. Germline V gene lookup returns CDR1 SGHAT and CDR2 FQNNGV. CDR3 residues: CASSTGTPLYDEQFF. In nucleotides, the CDR3 is TGTGCCAGCAGCACCGGGACTCCACTTTATGATGAGCAGTTCTTC.

CDR3 loop: CASSYQLAGVSEQFF. Written as DNA, the CDR3 is TGTGCCAGCAGTTACCAACTAGCGGGAGTAAGTGAGCAGTTCTTC. V gene TRBV6-5 combines with J gene TRBJ2-1; the match to TRBD2 covers 11 bases. From germline, CDR1 is MNHEY and CDR2 SVGAGI. J gave up 9 bases and V 2 bases, and 6 bases lay outside the gene matches. The CDR3 runs to 15 residues.

The chain carries TRBV6-6 and TRBJ2-7, with 10 bases fitting TRBD2. Germline assignment: CDR1 MNHNY and CDR2 SVGAGI (reference sequence). V shed 5 bases, J shed 5 bases, and the junction held 15 bases outside the gene matches. The CDR3 runs 17 residues. The CDR3: CASSPDHLAGVRHEQYF. The CDR3 region has the DNA TGTGCCAGCAGTCCGGACCATCTAGCGGGAGTCCGTCACGAGCAGTACTTC.

V usage is TRBV7-9 and J usage is TRBJ1-6, with 10 bases lining up with TRBD1. The germline gives CDR1 SEHNR, CDR2 FQNEAQ (reference sequence). This CDR3 spans 14 amino acids. J gave up 11 bases and V 1 base, and 2 bases lay outside the gene matches. CDR3 sequence: CASSLEGTGAPLHF. The CDR3 DNA reads as TGTGCCAGCAGCTTAGAAGGGACAGGGGCACCCCTCCACTTT.

This clone was recorded once. The chain employs TRBV7-9 and TRBJ2-7; D possibly corresponds to TRBD2 (6 bases). V was clipped by 2 bases and J by 2 bases, with 13 bases between them. The CDR3 is 15 amino acids. CDR1 is SEHNR and CDR2 is FQNEAQ in the germline V gene (reference sequence). CDR3 residues: CASSLRRDAPYEQYF. Written as DNA, the CDR3 is TGTGCCAGCAGCTTAAGGAGGGACGCACCCTACGAGCAGTACTTC.

This chain links TRBV3-1 (or the pseudogene TRBV3-2) with TRBJ1-1; 7 bases align to TRBD1. With 5 bases clipped from V and 7 bases from J, the junction kept 4 bases outside the gene matches. The germline V gene has CDR1 LGHDT and CDR2 YNNKEL (reference sequence). This CDR3 spans 12 amino acids. The CDR3 region has the DNA TGTGCCAGCAGCGGATACAGGGGTGAAGCTTTCTTT. It encodes CASSGYRGEAFF.

The chain employs TRBV4-1 and TRBJ1-2; D perhaps matches TRBD1 (5 bases). From germline, CDR1 is MGHRA and CDR2 YSYEKL. The CDR3 has 13 residues. The V end lost 3 bases, the J end lost 13 bases, and 18 bases lay between the germline ends. The CDR3 sequence is CASSQGRGGSSTF. The DNA for the CDR3 is TGCGCCAGCAGCCAGGGGAGGGGCGGGAGTTCCACCTTC.